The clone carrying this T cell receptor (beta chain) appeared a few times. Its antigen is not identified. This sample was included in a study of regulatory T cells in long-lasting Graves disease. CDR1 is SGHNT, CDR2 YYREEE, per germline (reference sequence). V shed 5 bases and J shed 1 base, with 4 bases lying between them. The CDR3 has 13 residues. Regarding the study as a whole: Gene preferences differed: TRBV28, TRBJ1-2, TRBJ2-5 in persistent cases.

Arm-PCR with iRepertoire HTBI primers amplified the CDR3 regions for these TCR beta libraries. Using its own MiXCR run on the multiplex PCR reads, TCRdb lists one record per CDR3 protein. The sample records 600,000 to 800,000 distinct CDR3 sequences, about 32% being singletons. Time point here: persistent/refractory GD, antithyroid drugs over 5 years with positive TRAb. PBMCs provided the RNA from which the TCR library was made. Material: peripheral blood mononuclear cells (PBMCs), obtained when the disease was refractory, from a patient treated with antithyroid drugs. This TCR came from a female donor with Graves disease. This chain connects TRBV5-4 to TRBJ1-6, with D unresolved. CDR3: CASRGSYNSPLHF. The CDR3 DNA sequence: TGTGCCAGCAGGGGGTCCTATAATTCACCCCTCCACTTT.